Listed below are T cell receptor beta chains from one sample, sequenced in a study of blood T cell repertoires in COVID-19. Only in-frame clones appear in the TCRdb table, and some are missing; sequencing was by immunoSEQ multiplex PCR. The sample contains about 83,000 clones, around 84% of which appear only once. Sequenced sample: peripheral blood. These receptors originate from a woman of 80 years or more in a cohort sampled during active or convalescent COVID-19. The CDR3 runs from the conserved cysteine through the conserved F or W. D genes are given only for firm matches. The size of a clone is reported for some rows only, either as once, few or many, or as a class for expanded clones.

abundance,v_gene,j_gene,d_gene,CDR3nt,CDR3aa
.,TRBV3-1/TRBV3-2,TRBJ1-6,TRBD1,TGTGCCAGCAGCCGCGCAGGGGGTGATTCACCCCTCCACTTT,CASSRAGGDSPLHF
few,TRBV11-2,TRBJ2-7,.,TGTGCCAGCAGCTTAGGACTGGCGACCTACGAGCAGTACTTC,CASSLGLATYEQYF
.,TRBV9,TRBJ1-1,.,TGTGCCAGCAGCCCGCGACAGTTTCTCATGAACACTGAAGCTTTCTTT,CASSPRQFLMNTEAFF
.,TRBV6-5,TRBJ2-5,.,TGTGCCAGCAGGTTGTTGAGCGGTGGCCAAGAGACCCAGTACTTC,CASRLLSGGQETQYF
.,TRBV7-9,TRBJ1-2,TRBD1,TGTGCCAGCAGCTCAGCGCGGTTGAAGGGACAGGGGGTCCATGGCTACACCTTC,CASSSARLKGQGVHGYTF
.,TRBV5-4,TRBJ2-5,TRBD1,TGTGCCAGCAGCTTTACAGGGGGCGCGCCGTACCAAGAGACCCAGTACTTC,CASSFTGGAPYQETQYF
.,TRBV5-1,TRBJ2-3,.,TGCGCCAGCAGCCGAGGGTCCATAGGAGATACGCAGTATTTT,CASSRGSIGDTQYF
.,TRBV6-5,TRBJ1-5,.,TGTGCCAGCAGAGCAGGGTTGCGGCCCCAGCATTTT,CASRAGLRPQHF
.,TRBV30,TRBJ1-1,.,TGTGCCTGGAGTGTTGCGGGTAGGGAAGCTTTCTTT,CAWSVAGREAFF
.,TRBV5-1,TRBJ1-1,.,TGCGCCAGCAGCTTGGCCTTACAGGGAAGGAGCACTGAAGCTTTCTTT,CASSLALQGRSTEAFF
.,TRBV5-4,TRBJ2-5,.,TGTGCCAGCAGCTGGGGACAAGAAGAGACCCAGTACTTC,CASSWGQEETQYF
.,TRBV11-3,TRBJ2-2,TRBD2,TGTGCCAGCAGCTTAGTCGGGGCGGGAGCGTTCACCGGGGAGCTGTTTTTT,CASSLVGAGAFTGELFF
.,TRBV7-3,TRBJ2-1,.,TGTGCCAGCAGCTTAAAGGGACTTCCGTACAATGAGCAGTTCTTC,CASSLKGLPYNEQFF
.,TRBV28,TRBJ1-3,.,TGTGCCAGCAGCTTTCCCCCGGACTCACGTCGAAGAAACACCATATATTTT,CASSFPPDSRRRNTIYF
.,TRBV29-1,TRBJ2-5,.,TGCAGCGGGACCCTTACGGGGGGCAACCAAGAGACCCAGTACTTC,CSGTLTGGNQETQYF
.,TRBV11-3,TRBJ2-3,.,TGTGCCAGCAGCCTTGGCGGGACGTCAGATACGCAGTATTTT,CASSLGGTSDTQYF
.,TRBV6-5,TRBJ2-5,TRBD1,TGTGCCAGCAGACCTCGGACAGGCACTCGGGCGGCCCAGTACTTC,CASRPRTGTRAAQYF
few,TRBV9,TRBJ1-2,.,TGTGCCAGCAGCGCCCGGGCGGGGAGTAAGGGTGGCTACACCTTC,CASSARAGSKGGYTF
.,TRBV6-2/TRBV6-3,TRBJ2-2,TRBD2,TGTGCCAGCAGTTACTCGCCTAGCGGGAACACCGGGGAGCTGTTTTTT,CASSYSPSGNTGELFF
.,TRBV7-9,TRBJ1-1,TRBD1,TGTGCCAGCAGCCGGGACAGGGTGAACACTGAAGCTTTCTTT,CASSRDRVNTEAFF
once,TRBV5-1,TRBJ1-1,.,TGCGCCAGCAGCTTGGAGTCCGGCAGGCCGGGGACTGAAGCTTTCTTT,CASSLESGRPGTEAFF
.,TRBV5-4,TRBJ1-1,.,TGTGCCAGCACCCCTCAGGGGAATCGAGGGGATGAAGCTTTCTTT,CASTPQGNRGDEAFF
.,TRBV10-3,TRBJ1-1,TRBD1,TGTGCCATCAGGGGGACAGGGGACATGAACACTGAAGCTTTCTTT,CAIRGTGDMNTEAFF
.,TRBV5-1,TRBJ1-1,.,TGCGCCAGCAGCTTCCCATCAGGGGCGGGTGGGTACACTGAAGCTTTCTTT,CASSFPSGAGGYTEAFF
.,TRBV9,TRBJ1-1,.,TGTGCCAGCAGCGTAGCTGGGGGGGCGAGTACTGAAGCTTTCTTT,CASSVAGGASTEAFF
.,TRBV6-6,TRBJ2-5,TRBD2,TGTGCCAGCAGTTACAGTCTAGCGGCCCTCGGGGCCCAGTACTTC,CASSYSLAALGAQYF
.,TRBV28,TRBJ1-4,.,TGTGCCAGCAATGGGGAGGTAGCTAATGAAAAACTGTTTTTT,CASNGEVANEKLFF
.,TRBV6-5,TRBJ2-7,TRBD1,TGTGCCAGCAGCCTCGGGACAGGGACCTTCGAGCAGTACTTC,CASSLGTGTFEQYF
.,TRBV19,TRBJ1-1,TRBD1,TGTGCCAGTAGTAACGGGTGGCGGGACAGGGGCCCGAACACTGAAGCTTTCTTT,CASSNGWRDRGPNTEAFF
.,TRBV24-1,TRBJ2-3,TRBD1,TGTGCCACCAGTGACAGGGACAGGGGGATCACAGATACGCAGTATTTT,CATSDRDRGITDTQYF
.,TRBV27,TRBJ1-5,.,TGTGCCAGCAGTCCCGACAGTTATAGCAATCAGCCCCAGCATTTT,CASSPDSYSNQPQHF
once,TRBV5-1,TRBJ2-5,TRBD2,TGCGCCAGCAGCTTGGGAGCGGGGTACGCCACCCAAGAGACCCAGTACTTC,CASSLGAGYATQETQYF
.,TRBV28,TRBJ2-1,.,TGTGCCAGCAGTTTCCCGACTTTGAACAATGAGCAGTTCTTC,CASSFPTLNNEQFF
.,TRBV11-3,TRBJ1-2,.,TGTGCCAGCAGCTTCTCCGGGAATGGCTACACCTTC,CASSFSGNGYTF
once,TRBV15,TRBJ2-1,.,TGTGCCACCAGCAGAGCTCTAGGTGAGCAGTTCTTC,CATSRALGEQFF
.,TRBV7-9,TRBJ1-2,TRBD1,TGTGCCAGCAGCGCCTCCGGGACAGGGGGGGGCTACACCTTC,CASSASGTGGGYTF
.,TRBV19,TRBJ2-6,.,TGTGCCACCGCTAACCCGGGTGGGGCCAACGTCCTGACTTTC,CATANPGGANVLTF
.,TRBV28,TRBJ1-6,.,TGTGCCAGCAGTTGGGACTCCCGGGGATCACCCCTCCACTTT,CASSWDSRGSPLHF
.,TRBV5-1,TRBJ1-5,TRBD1,TGCGCCAGCAGCATGACAGGGGAACAGCCCCAGCATTTT,CASSMTGEQPQHF
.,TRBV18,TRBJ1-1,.,TGTGCCAGCTCACCATATACAGGGCCGAACACTGAAGCTTTCTTT,CASSPYTGPNTEAFF
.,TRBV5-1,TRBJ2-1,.,TGCGCCAGCAGCCCGGGCGGGGCGGCTAATGAGCAGTTCTTC,CASSPGGAANEQFF
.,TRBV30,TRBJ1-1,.,TGTGCCTGGGTTCCCCAGACTGAAGCTTTCTTT,CAWVPQTEAFF
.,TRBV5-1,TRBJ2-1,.,TGCGCCAGCAGCTTGGGCCGGGACTCACGGGACAATGAGCAGTTCTTC,CASSLGRDSRDNEQFF
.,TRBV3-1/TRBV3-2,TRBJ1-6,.,TGTGCCAGCAGCCAAGGCGGGAATTCACCCCTCCACTTT,CASSQGGNSPLHF
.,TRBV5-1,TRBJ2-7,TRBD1,TGCGCCAGCAGCTTTGACAGGGGGAGGTACGAGCAGTACTTC,CASSFDRGRYEQYF
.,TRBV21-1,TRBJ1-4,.,TGTGCCAGCAGCAAACAGAGGGACAGATTAGGTCGCGAAAAACTGTTTTTT,CASSKQRDRLGREKLFF
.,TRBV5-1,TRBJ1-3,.,TGCGCCAGCAGTGGGGCTGAGACGGGAAACACCATATATTTT,CASSGAETGNTIYF
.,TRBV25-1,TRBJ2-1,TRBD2,TGTGCCAGCAGTGAATTGGAGACTAGCAGGAATGAGCAGTTCTTC,CASSELETSRNEQFF
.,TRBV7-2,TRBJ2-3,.,TGTGCCAGCAGCTTAGCGCTGATGGCGCCAAAAAGGGGAGATACGCAGTATTTT,CASSLALMAPKRGDTQYF
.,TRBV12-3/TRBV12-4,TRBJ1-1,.,TGTGCCAGCATCCCCCTGGGAGGTGTGAGGGCTTTCTTT,CASIPLGGVRAFF
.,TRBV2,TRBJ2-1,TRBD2,TGTGCCAGCAAATCCATAGGGACTAGCGGGACGAATGAGCAGTTCTTC,CASKSIGTSGTNEQFF
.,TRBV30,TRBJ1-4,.,TGTGCTGTGCACCAGCGATACGCGATCGGGGTTTTGACTAATGAAAAACTGTTTTTT,CAVHQRYAIGVLTNEKLFF
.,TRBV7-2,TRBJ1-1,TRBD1,TGTGCCAGCAGCTGGCGACAGGGAGAAGGAGCTTTCTTT,CASSWRQGEGAFF
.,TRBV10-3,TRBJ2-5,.,TGTGCCATCAGTGAGTTCCCGGGGGAGACCCAGTACTTC,CAISEFPGETQYF